This T cell receptor beta chain was identified in a study of shared clonotypes between healthy human individuals. The wider study: The donors, two women and a few men, were aged 18 to 49. There were three CD4 naive, three CD4 memory, two CD8 naive and one CD8 memory plates per donor.

This CDR3 comprises 16 residues. CDR1 SGHRS and CDR2 YFSETQ come from the germline V gene. Trimming took off 0 bases at V and 0 bases at J, with 10 bases between the two ends. Remarks on this clone: What it recognizes is unknown.

Per the study methods: Sequence data from immunoSEQ were junction-only and lacked quality scores; consequently, filtering differed. Assay: immunoSEQ multiplex PCR; the TCRdb copy retains only in-frame clones and omits some. The V and J calls and clone size were taken over from that table, and D and trimming were inferred from the DNA. Of roughly 1,500,000 clones in the sample, approximately 98.5% were seen once. Study observations and caveats: It was the non-shared clonotypes that had lower generation probabilities than clonotypes shared by all four donors.

This receptor was taken from a man aged 25-40 years in good health. The sequenced sample consisted of naive CD4+ T cells sorted from blood. Subset: CD45RA+ positively selected. This chain connects TRBV5-1 to TRBJ2-1, with D possibly matching TRBD2 (5 bases). DNA for the CDR3: TGCGCCAGCAGCTTGGACCTAGCAATCTCCTACAATGAGCAGTTCTTC. This translates into CASSLDLAISYNEQFF.